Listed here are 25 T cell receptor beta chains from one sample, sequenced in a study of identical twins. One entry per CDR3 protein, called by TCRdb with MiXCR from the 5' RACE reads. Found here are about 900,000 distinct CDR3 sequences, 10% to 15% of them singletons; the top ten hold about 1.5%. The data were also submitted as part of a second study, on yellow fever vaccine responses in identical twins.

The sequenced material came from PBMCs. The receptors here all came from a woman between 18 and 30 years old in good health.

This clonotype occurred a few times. The CDR3 DNA follows: TGCGCCAGCAGCTGGCCACGGGGGAGAGGGACTAGCGGGCACCTCTACGAGCAGTACTTC. Amino acid sequence: CASSWPRGRGTSGHLYEQYF. This chain joins TRBV5-1 and TRBJ2-7; 12 bases agree with TRBD2. Trimming cost V 3 bases and J 3 bases; bases outside gene matches: 19. CDR3 length equals 20 residues. Germline CDR1 SGHRS, CDR2 YFSETQ.

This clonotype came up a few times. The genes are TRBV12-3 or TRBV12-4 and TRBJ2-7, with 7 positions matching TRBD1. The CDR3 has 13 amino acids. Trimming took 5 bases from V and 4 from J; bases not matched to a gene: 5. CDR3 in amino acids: CASSTGQVYEQYF. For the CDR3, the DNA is TGTGCCAGCAGTACCGGACAGGTATACGAGCAGTACTTC.

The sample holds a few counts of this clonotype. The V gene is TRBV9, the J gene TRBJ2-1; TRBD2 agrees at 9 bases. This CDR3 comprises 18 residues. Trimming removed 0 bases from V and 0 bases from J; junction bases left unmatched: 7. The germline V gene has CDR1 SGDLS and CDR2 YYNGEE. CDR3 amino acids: CASSVGIAGAGSYNEQFF. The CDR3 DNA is TGTGCCAGCAGCGTAGGGATAGCGGGGGCGGGCTCCTACAATGAGCAGTTCTTC.

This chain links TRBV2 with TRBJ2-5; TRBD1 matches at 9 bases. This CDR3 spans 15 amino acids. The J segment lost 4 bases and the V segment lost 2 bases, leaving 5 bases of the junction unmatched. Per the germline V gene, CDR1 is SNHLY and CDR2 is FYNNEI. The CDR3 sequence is CASSEPQTGGETQYF. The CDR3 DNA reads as TGTGCCAGCAGTGAACCCCAGACAGGGGGAGAGACCCAGTACTTC.

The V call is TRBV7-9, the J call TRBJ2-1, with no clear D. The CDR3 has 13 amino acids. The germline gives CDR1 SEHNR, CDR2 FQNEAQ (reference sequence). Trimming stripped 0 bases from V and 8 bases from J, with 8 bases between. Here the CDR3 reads CASSLAGWYEQFF. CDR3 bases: TGTGCCAGCAGCTTAGCGGGTTGGTATGAGCAGTTCTTC.

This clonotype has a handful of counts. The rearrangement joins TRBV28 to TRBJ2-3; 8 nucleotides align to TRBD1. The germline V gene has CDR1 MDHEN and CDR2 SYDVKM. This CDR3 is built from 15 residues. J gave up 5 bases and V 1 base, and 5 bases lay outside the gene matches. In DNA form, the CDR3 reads TGTGCCAGCAGTTTATTCAGGGGGCAGGGAGATACGCAGTATTTT. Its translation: CASSLFRGQGDTQYF.

CDR3 coding DNA: TGCGCCAGCAGCTTGGCCCTTGGGATTCAGCAGTTCTTC. Amino acids: CASSLALGIQQFF. The V call is TRBV5-1, the J call TRBJ2-1; D is uncertain. From germline, CDR1 is SGHRS and CDR2 YFSETQ. The V end lost 0 bases, the J end lost 11 bases, and 12 bases lay between the germline ends. There are 13 residues in the CDR3.

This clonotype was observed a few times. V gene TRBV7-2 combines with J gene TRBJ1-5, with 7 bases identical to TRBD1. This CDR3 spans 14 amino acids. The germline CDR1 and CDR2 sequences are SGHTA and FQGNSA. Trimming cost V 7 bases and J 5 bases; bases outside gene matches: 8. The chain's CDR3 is CASNPGGWDQPQHF. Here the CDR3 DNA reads TGTGCCAGCAATCCAGGGGGTTGGGATCAGCCCCAGCATTTT.

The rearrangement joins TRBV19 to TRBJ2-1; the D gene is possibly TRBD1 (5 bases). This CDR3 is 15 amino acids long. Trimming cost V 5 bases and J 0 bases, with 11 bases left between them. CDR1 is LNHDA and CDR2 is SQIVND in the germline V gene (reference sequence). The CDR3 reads CASSLKGVSYNEQFF. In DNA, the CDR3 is TGTGCCAGTAGTTTGAAAGGGGTCTCCTACAATGAGCAGTTCTTC.

The CDR3: CASGIDRYNEQFF. CDR3 coding DNA: TGTGCCAGTGGGATCGACAGATACAATGAGCAGTTCTTC. This chain connects TRBV19 to TRBJ2-1; the D gene is possibly TRBD1 (5 bases). Trimming pared 8 bases from V and 4 bases from J, leaving 12 bases between. This CDR3 is 13 amino acids long. Per the germline V gene, CDR1 is LNHDA and CDR2 is SQIVND (reference sequence).

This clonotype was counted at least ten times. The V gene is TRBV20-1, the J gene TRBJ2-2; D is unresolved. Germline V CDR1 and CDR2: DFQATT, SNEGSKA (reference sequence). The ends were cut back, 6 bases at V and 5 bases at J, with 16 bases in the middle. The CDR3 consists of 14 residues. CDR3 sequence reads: CSATDSRATGELFF. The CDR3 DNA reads TGCAGTGCCACTGACTCCCGTGCTACCGGGGAGCTGTTTTTT.

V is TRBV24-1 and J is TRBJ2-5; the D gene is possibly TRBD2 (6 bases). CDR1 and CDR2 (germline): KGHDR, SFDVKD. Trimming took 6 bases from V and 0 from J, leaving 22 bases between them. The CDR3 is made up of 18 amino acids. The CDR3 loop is CATSSSLSGRSYQETQYF. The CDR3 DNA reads TGTGCCACCAGTTCCTCACTTAGCGGACGGTCGTACCAAGAGACCCAGTACTTC.

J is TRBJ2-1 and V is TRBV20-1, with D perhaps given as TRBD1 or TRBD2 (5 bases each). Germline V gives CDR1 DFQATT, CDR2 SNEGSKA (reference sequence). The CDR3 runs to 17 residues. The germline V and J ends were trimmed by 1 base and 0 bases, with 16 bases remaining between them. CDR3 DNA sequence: TGCAGTGCTAGAGCCAAGCCCCCAGGGAGCTCCTACAATGAGCAGTTCTTC. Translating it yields CSARAKPPGSSYNEQFF.

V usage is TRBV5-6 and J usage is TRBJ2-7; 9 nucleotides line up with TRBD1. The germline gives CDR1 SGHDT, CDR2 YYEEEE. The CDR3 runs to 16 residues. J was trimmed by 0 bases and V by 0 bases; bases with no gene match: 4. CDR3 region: CASSLGTGVFSYEQYF. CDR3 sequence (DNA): TGTGCCAGCAGCTTGGGGACAGGGGTTTTCTCCTACGAGCAGTACTTC.

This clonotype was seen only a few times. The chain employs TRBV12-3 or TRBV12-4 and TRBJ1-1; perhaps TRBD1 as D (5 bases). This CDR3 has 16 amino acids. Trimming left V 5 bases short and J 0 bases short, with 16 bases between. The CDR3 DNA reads TGTGCCAGCAGTCAATCTCCGGGACGTGTGAACACTGAAGCTTTCTTT. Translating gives CASSQSPGRVNTEAFF.

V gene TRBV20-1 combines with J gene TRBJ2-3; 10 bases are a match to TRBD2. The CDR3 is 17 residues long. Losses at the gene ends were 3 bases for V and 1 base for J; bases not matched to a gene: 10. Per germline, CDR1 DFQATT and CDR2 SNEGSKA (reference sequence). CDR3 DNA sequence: TGCAGTGCTAGGTCCCCTAGCGGGAGAAAAGGCACAGATACGCAGTATTTT. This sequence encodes CSARSPSGRKGTDTQYF.

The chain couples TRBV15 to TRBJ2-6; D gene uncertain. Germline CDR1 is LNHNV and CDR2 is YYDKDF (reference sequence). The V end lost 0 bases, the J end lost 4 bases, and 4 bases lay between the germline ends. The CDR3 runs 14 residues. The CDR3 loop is CATSRDFGANVLTF. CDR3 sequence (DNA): TGTGCCACCAGCAGAGATTTCGGGGCCAACGTCCTGACTTTC.

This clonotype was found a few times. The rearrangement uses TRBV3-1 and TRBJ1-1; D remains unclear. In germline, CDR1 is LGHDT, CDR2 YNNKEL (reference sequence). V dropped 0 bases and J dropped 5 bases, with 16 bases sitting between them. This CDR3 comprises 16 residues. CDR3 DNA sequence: TGTGCCAGCAGCCAAGATTTCCCTCAATCGGGAACTGAAGCTTTCTTT. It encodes CASSQDFPQSGTEAFF.

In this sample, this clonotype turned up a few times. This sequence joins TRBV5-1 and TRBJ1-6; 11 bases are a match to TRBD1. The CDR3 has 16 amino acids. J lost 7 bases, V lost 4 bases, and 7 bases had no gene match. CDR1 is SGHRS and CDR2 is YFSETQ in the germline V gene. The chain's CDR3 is CASSNGQGAGNSPLHF. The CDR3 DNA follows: TGCGCCAGCAGCAACGGACAGGGGGCAGGGAATTCACCCCTCCACTTT.

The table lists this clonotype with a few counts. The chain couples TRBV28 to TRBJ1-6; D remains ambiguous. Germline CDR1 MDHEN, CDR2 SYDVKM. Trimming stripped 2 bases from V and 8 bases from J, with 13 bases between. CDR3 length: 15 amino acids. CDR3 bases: TGTGCCAGCAGTTTAGACCCTAGTTCTCATTCACCCCTCCACTTT. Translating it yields CASSLDPSSHSPLHF.

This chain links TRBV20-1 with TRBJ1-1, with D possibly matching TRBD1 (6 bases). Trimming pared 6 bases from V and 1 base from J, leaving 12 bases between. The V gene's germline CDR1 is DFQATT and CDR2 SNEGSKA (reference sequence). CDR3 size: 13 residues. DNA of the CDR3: TGCAGTGCCGACGGACAGCCGAACACTGAAGCTTTCTTT. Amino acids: CSADGQPNTEAFF.

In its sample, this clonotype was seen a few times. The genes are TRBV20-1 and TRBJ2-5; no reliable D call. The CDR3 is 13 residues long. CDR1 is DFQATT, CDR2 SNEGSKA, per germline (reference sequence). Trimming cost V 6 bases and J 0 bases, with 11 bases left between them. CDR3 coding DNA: TGCAGTGCCGCAACAGAGAACCAAGAGACCCAGTACTTC. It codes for CSAATENQETQYF.

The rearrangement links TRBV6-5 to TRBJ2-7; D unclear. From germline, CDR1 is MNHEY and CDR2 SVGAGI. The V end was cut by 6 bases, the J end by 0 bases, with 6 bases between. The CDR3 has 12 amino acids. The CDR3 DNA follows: TGTGCCAGCAGGCGGAACTCCTACGAGCAGTACTTC. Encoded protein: CASRRNSYEQYF.

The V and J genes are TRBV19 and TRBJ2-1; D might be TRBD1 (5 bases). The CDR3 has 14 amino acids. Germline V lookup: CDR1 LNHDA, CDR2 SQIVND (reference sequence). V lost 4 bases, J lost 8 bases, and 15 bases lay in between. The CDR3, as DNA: TGTGCCAGTAGTACTCAGGGTGCTATCGATGAGCAGTTCTTC. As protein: CASSTQGAIDEQFF.

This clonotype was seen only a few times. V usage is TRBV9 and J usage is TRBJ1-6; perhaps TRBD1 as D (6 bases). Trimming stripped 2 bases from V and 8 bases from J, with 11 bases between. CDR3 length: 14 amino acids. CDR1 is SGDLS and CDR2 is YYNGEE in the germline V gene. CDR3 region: CASSVTGPDSPLHF. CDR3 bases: TGTGCCAGCAGCGTGACAGGACCCGATTCACCCCTCCACTTT.